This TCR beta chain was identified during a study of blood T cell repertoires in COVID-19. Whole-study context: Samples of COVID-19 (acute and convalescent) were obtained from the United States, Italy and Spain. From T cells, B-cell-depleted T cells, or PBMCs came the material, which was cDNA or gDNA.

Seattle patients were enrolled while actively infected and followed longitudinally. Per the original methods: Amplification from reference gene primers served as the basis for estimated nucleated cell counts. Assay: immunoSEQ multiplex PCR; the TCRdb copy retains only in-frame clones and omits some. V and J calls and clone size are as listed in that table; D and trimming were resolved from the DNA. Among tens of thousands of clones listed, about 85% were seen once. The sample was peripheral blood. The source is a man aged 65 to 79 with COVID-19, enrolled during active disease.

Written as DNA, the CDR3 is TGTGCCAGCAGCGGTATACAGGGACGGTCCCTTTCTAACTATGGCTACACCTTC. It specifies CASSGIQGRSLSNYGYTF. The chain is built from TRBV21-1 and TRBJ1-2; no DNA check was done on the table's D call, TRBD1. TRBV21-1 corresponds to a pseudogene. The CDR3 sequence is 18 residues long.